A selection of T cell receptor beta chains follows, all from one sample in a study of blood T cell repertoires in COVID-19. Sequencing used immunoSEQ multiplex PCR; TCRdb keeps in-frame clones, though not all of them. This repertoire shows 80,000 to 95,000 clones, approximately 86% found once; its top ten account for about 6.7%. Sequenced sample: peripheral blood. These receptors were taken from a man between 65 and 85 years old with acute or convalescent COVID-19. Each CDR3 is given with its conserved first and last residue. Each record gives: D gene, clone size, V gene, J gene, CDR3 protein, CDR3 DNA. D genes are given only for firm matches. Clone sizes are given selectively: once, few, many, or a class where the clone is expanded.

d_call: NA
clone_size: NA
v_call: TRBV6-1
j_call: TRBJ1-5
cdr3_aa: CASSERGSSNQPQHF
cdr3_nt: TGTGCCAGCAGTGAAAGGGGCAGTAGCAATCAGCCCCAGCATTTT

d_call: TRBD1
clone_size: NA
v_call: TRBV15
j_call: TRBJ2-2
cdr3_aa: CATGRTGGTGELFF
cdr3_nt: TGTGCCACCGGACGGACAGGGGGCACCGGGGAGCTGTTTTTT

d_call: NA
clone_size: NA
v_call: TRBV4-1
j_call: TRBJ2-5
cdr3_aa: CASSQSENSRLETQYF
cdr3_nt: TGCGCCAGCAGCCAATCAGAGAACAGTCGGCTGGAGACCCAGTACTTC

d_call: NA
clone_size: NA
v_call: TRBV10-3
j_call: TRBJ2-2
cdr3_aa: CAISESRGGTGELFF
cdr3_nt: TGTGCCATCAGTGAGTCCAGGGGCGGTACCGGGGAGCTGTTTTTT

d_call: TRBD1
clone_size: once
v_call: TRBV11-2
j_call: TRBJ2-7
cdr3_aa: CASSLSSTGVGEQYF
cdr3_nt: TGTGCCAGCAGCTTAAGCTCCACAGGGGTGGGCGAGCAGTACTTC

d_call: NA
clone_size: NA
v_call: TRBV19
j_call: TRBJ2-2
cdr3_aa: CASSIGANTGELFF
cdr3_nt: TGTGCCAGTAGTATTGGAGCGAACACCGGGGAGCTGTTTTTT

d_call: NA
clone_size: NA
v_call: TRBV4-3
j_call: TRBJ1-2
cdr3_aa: CASSQDHPRDYGYTF
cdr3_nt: TGCGCCAGCAGCCAAGATCACCCCCGCGACTATGGCTACACCTTC

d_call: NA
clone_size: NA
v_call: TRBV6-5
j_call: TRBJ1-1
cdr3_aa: CASRPTGSNTEAFF
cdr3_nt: TGTGCCAGCAGGCCAACAGGGTCGAACACTGAAGCTTTCTTT

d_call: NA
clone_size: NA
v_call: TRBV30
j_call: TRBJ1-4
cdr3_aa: CAWRTGYRPNNEKLFF
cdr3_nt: TGTGCCTGGAGAACCGGATACAGGCCGAATAATGAAAAACTGTTTTTT

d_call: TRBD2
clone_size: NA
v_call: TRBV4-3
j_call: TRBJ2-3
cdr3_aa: CASSQEGLAGSDTQYF
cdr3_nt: TGCGCCAGCAGCCAGGAGGGACTAGCGGGGTCGGATACGCAGTATTTT

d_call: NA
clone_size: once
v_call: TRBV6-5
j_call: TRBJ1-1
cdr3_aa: CASSPRVRNTEAFF
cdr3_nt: TGTGCCAGCAGTCCCAGGGTAAGGAACACTGAAGCTTTCTTT

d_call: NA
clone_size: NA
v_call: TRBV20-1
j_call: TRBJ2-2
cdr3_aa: CSASNAGANTGELFF
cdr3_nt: TGCAGTGCTAGTAATGCAGGGGCGAACACCGGGGAGCTGTTTTTT

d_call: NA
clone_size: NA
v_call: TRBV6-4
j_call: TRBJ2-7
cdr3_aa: CASSGPSGPSYEQYF
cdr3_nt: TGTGCCAGCAGTGGCCCGAGCGGGCCTTCCTACGAGCAGTACTTC

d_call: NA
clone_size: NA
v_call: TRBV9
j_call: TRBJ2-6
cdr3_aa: CASSTRDSNSGANVLTF
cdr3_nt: TGTGCCAGCAGCACTCGGGACTCTAACTCTGGGGCCAACGTCCTGACTTTC

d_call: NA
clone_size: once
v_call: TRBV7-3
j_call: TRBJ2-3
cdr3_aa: CASSSQTDTQYF
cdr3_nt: TGTGCCAGCAGCTCCCAGACAGATACGCAGTATTTT

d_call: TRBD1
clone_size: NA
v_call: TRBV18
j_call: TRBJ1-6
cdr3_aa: CASSPPGQGIWSPLHF
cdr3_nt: TGTGCCAGCTCACCACCGGGACAGGGGATCTGGTCACCCCTCCACTTT

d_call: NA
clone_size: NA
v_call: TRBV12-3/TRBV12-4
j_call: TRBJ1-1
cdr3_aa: CASSFAGPTEAFF
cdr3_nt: TGTGCCAGCAGTTTTGCGGGACCGACTGAAGCTTTCTTT

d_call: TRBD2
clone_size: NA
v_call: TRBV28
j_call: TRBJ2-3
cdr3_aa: CASSSAAGGYGDTQYF
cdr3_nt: TGTGCCAGCAGTTCGGCCGCGGGGGGCTATGGAGATACGCAGTATTTT

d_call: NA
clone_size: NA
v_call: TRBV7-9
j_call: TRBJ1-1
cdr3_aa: CASRNNVVDRTEAFF
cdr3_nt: TGTGCCAGCAGAAATAACGTCGTAGATAGGACAGAAGCTTTCTTT

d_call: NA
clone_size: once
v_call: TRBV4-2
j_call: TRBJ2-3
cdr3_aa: CASSQGTLAGLSTDTQYF
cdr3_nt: TGTGCCAGCAGCCAAGGTACACTGGCGGGGCTTAGCACAGATACGCAGTATTTT